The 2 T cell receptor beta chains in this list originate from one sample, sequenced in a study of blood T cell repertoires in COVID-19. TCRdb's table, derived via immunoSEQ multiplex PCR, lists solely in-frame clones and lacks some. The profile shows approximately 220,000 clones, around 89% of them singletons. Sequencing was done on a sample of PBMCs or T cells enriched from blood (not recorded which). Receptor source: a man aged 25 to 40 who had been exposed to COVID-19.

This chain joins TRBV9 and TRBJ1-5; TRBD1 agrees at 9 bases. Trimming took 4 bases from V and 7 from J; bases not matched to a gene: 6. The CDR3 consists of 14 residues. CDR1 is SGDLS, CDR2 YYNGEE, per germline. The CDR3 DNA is TGTGCCAGCAGCCAGGGCACAGGGGGCCAGCCCCAGCATTTT. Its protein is CASSQGTGGQPQHF.

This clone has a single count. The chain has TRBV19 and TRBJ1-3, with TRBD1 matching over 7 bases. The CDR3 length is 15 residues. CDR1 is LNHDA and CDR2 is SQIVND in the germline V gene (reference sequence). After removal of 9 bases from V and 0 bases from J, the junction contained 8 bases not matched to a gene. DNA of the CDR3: TGTGCCAGAGGGGGCCGAGTGGGCTCTGGAAACACCATATATTTT. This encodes CARGGRVGSGNTIYF.